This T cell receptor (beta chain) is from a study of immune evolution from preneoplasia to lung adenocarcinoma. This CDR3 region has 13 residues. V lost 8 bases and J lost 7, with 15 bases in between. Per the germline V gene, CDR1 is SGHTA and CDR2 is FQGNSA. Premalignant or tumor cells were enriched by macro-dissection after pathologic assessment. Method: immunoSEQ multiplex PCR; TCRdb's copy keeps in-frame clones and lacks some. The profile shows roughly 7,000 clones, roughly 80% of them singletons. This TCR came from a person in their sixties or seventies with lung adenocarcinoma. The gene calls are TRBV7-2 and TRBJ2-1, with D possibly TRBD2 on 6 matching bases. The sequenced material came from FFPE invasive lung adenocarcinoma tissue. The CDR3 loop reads CASQPYRGNEQFF. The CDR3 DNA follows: TGTGCCAGCCAACCTTACCGGGGGAATGAGCAGTTCTTC.